This TCR beta chain was sequenced in a study of cytomegalovirus exposure and HLA in healthy donors. Overall study findings and caveats: Specific recognition of CMV antigens was confirmed in vitro for a few chains (all CMV-associated). Using a false discovery rate of 0.05, a later analysis showed that roughly 16,000 TCR beta sequences were associated with HLA alleles.

To note about this clone: Its specificity is not known.

It was with 60 Vbeta and 13 Jbeta primers that the PCR ran. Generated by immunoSEQ multiplex PCR, the TCRdb table keeps only in-frame clones and is missing some. The sample includes about 150,000 clones, over 70% of them seen just once. CDR1 SEHNR and CDR2 FQNEAQ come from the germline V gene (reference sequence). The CDR3 has 14 amino acids. Unmatched junction bases numbered 2, after V lost 5 bases and J lost 8 bases. The source is a young man in good health and CMV-seropositive. The chain employs TRBV7-9 and TRBJ2-1; 14 positions match TRBD2. The specimen was PBMCs. The CDR3 nucleotides read TGTGCCAGCAGCGGGACTAGCGGGAGCGATGAGCAGTTCTTC. Translation: CASSGTSGSDEQFF.